This TCR beta chain was documented in a study of cytomegalovirus exposure and HLA in healthy donors. With 3 bases removed from V and 7 bases from J, the gap between germline ends came to 10 bases. Germline V gene data show CDR1 as MDHEN and CDR2 as SYDVKM. The CDR3 runs 13 residues. 13 Jbeta primers and 60 Vbeta primers were used for the PCR. Clones were read by immunoSEQ multiplex PCR, and TCRdb kept only the in-frame ones, dropping some. The data show roughly 150,000 clones, with around four fifths seen just once and approximately 1.4% held by the top ten. Sequenced sample: PBMCs. The V call is TRBV28, the J call TRBJ1-5; D may be TRBD1 (5 bases). This sequence was found in a woman in her late teens or twenties in good health and CMV-seronegative. In DNA, the CDR3 is TGTGCCAGCAGTTTTTCGGGGGACCAGCCCCAGCATTTT. Translation gives CASSFSGDQPQHF.